This TCR beta chain was sequenced for a study of response to subunit inactivated influenza vaccine. MiXCR, run by TCRdb on the RT-PCR reads, gives a single entry per CDR3 protein. The data contain more than 450,000 distinct CDR3 sequences, over 9% of them singletons. V lost 0 bases, J lost 1 base, and 10 bases lay in between. The CDR3 is 16 residues long. Germline V gene lookup returns CDR1 LGHNA and CDR2 YSLEER. This sample also belongs to another study, concerning T cells expressing NK-cell markers. That paper adds: Synthesis of TCR beta cDNA relied on 5'RACE template switching carrying UMIs. Seven donors tested HCMV-seropositive and one tested seronegative among the eight sequenced. Each of roughly 6 donors carried dominant NKG2C+ clonotypes accounting for roughly 1.0-7.5% of CD8+ T cells. Dominance of the CD3+CD56-NKG2C+ fraction by these clonotypes also held in several donors.

This TCR derives from a man aged 50 to 59 who received an inactivated influenza vaccine. The sequencing used PBMCs from blood, collected on the day of vaccination. The rearrangement links TRBV4-3 to TRBJ2-4; tentative D call: TRBD2 (6 bases). CDR3 amino acids: CASSQDRRAAKNIQYF. CDR3 coding DNA: TGCGCCAGCAGCCAAGATAGGAGGGCGGCCAAAAACATTCAGTACTTC.